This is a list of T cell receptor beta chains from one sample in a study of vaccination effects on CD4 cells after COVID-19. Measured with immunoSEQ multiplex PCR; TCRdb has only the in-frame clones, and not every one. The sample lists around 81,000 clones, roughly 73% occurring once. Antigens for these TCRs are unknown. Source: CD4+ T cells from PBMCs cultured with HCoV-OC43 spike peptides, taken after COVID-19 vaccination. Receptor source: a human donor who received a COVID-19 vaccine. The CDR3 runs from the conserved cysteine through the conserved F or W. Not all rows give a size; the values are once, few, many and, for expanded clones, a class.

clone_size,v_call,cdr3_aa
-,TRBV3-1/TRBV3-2,CASSQRGTGGAGNTIYF
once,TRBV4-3,CASSQDRGQPQHF
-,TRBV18,CASSPPDRQETQYF
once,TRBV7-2,CASSLVFGQGGGYTF
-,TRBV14,CASSQEKWAGNTIYF
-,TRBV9,CASSVRRGRNTGELFF
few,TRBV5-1,CASSPKRTAGGATEAFF
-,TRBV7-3,CASSPSPGVRETQYF
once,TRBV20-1,CSASHNTEAFF
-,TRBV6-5,CASSYGSNRGNEQFF
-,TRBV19,CASSSDRGGQPQHF
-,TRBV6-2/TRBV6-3,CASSYLVSEAFF
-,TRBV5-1,CASSLVTGGNYGYTF
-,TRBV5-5,CASSLERENIQYF
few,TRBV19,CASSSLTSGGPTGAKNIQYF
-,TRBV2,CASSARSRTYGYTF
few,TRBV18,CASSQDNEQFF
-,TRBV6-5,CASSPGGRYEKLFF
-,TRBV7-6,CASSPRPGDRGIVRSTNEKLFF
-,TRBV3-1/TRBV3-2,CASSRPRVQETQYF
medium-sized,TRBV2,CASRDRGSAGELFF
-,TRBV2,CASSELRGPGNIQYF
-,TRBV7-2,CASSPGQTWGYTF
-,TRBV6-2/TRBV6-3,CASSSIKWTSGVSTDTQYF
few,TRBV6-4,CASSLTPRDEQFF
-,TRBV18,CASSPRGGPLYNSPLHF
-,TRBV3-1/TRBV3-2,CASSRLMNTEAFF